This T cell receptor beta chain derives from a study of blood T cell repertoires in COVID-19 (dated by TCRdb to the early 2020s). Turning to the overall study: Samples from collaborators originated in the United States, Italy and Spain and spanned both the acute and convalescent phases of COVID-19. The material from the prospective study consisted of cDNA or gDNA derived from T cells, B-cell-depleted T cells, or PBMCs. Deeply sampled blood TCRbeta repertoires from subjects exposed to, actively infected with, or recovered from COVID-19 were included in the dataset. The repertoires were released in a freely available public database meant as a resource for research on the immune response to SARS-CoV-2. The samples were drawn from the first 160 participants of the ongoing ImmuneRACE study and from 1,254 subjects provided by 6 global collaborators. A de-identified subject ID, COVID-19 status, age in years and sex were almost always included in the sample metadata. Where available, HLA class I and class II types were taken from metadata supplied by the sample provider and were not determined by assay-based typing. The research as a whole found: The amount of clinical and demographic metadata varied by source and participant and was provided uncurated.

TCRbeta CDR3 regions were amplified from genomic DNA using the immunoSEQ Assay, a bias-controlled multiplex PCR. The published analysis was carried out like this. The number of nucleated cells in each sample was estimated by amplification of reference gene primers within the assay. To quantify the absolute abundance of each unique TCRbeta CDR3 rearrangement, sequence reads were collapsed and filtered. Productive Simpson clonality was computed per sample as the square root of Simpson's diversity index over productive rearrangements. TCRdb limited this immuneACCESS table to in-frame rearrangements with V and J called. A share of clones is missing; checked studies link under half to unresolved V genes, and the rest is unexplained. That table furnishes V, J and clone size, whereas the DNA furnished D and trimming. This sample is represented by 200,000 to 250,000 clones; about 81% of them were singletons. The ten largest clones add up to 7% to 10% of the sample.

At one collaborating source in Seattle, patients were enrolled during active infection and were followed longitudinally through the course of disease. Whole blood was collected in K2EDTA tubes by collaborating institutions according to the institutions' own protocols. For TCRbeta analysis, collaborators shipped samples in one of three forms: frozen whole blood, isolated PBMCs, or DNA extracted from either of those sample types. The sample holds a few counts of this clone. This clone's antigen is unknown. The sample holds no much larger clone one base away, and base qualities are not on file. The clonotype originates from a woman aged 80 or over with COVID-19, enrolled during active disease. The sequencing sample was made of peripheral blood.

CDR3 reads: CASSYSMTASEAFF. Read as DNA, the sequence is TGTGCCAGCAGTTACTCTATGACAGCCTCTGAAGCTTTCTTT. The rearranged segments are TRBV6-5 and TRBJ1-1; TRBD1 might be the D gene, on 5 matching bases. Its CDR3 holds 14 amino acids, cysteine through phenylalanine. Only CDR3 DNA remains: 42 bases, in frame from the first base. Trimming removed 0 bases from V and 6 bases from J, leaving 11 bases between the germline ends. The germline V gene supplies CDR1 MNHEY and CDR2 SVGAGI.